The entry that follows covers one T cell receptor beta chain sequence. The antigen is undetermined. The germline V gene has CDR1 SEHNR and CDR2 FQNEAQ (reference sequence). This CDR3 comprises 15 residues. This specimen comes from a study of monozygotic twins with inflammatory bowel disease. Study outcomes and limitations: Possibly reflecting limited power, no difference in repertoire similarity was found between concordant and discordant twins. IBD patients displayed reduced TCRbeta diversity (inverse Simpson) when set against healthy co-twins.

Around 4,000 ng of total RNA went into each TCR library. From the 5' RACE reads, TCRdb lists one entry per CDR3 protein and no DNA. This listing includes approximately 400,000 distinct CDR3 sequences. Source material: blood. This clonotype originated in a human donor with ulcerative colitis or Crohn's disease, or a healthy co-twin of an affected twin (not recorded which). V is TRBV7-9 and J is TRBJ1-1; the TCRdb D gene call, TRBD1, has no DNA to confirm it. This chain's CDR3 is CASSLFAQGVTEAFF. The full variable domain, its missing parts supplied by reference TRBV7-9 and TRBJ1-1, is DTGVSQNPRHKITKRGQNVTFRCDPISEHNRLYWYRQTLGQGPEFLTYFQNEAQLEKSRLLSDRFSAERPKGSFSTLEIQRTEQGDSAMYLCASSLFAQGVTEAFFGQGTRLTVV.